This T cell receptor (beta chain) was identified during a study of T cell repertoires in cytomegalovirus infection. Study information: From public TCR beta signatures came an indication of both CMV infection and matching HLA type.

Overall study findings and caveats: Identification of carriers of CMV plus the relevant HLA was achieved through cumulative public TCR beta family frequency.

As for this clonotype: The target antigen is unknown. A read error may produce the germline difference seen at one junction end.

TCRdb re-derived calls from the reads in MiXCR, one entry per CDR3 protein. The table records hundreds of thousands of distinct CDR3 sequences, approximately 24% of them present only once. This receptor was taken from a human donor in good health (CMV status not recorded). Some clones in this sample may be carry-over from other donors' samples. Sequencing was performed on CD8+ T cells from PBMCs.

Here the CDR3 DNA reads TGTGCCAGCAGCTCCTGGGGGGTACCCTACAATAAGCAGTTCTTC. It encodes CASSSWGVPYNKQFF. This chain uses TRBV5-5 with TRBJ2-1, with TRBD2 as a possible D gene (6 bases). This CDR3 has 15 amino acids. The germline V gene has CDR1 SGHKS and CDR2 YYEKEE (reference sequence).